Listed here are 20 T cell receptor beta chains from one sample, sequenced in a study of shared clonotypes between healthy human individuals. Clones were sequenced by immunoSEQ multiplex PCR, and TCRdb holds only the in-frame ones, with some missing. The top ten clones hold approximately 0.38% of a sample with roughly 1,500,000 clones, around 98.5% of them seen once. Sequenced material: naive CD4+ T cells sorted from blood. Subset described: CD45RA+ positively selected. All receptors come from a man aged 30 to 39 in good health.

This clone showed up just once. The chain carries TRBV6-1 and TRBJ2-4, with 12 bases matching TRBD2. The CDR3 is 17 residues long. The trim removed 4 bases at V and 9 bases at J, leaving 13 bases unmatched. Germline lookup yields CDR1 MNHNS and CDR2 SASEGT. The CDR3 sequence: CASSAITSGRWVSIQYF. For the CDR3, the DNA is TGTGCCAGCAGTGCGATAACTAGCGGGAGGTGGGTGAGCATTCAGTACTTC.

V usage is TRBV18 and J usage is TRBJ2-5, with TRBD1 identical over 9 bases. CDR3 size: 16 residues. Germline V gives CDR1 KGHSH, CDR2 LQKENI. Trimming cost V 3 bases and J 5 bases; bases outside gene matches: 10. As DNA, the CDR3 is TGTGCCAGCTCACCTTATACACAGGGGGCAAAGGAGACCCAGTACTTC. It codes for CASSPYTQGAKETQYF.

This chain links TRBV5-1 with TRBJ2-7; 8 nucleotides line up with TRBD1. V lost 4 bases, J lost 2 bases, and 11 bases stayed unmatched. The CDR3 contains 16 residues. From germline, CDR1 is SGHRS and CDR2 YFSETQ. CDR3 in amino acids: CASSEETGTGPYEQYF. CDR3 coding DNA: TGCGCCAGCAGCGAAGAGACCGGGACAGGCCCCTACGAGCAGTACTTC.

This clone appeared a single time. This chain uses TRBV5-5 with TRBJ2-1, with D perhaps TRBD1 (6 bases). The CDR3 has 16 residues. The V and J ends lost 0 bases and 1 base respectively, with 11 bases between them. Germline CDR1 SGHKS, CDR2 YYEKEE (reference sequence). CDR3 DNA: TGTGCCAGCAGCTTGGGACAGGCGGTATCCTACAATGAGCAGTTCTTC. Amino acids: CASSLGQAVSYNEQFF. The full variable domain, its missing parts supplied by reference TRBV5-5 and TRBJ2-1, is DAGVTQSPTHLIKTRGQQVTLRCSPISGHKSVSWYQQVLGQGPQFIFQYYEKEERGRGNFPDRFSARQFPNYSSELNVNALLLGDSALYLCASSLGQAVSYNEQFFGPGTRLTVL.

Worth noting for this clone: A junction boundary mismatches the germline segment, possibly from a read error. The V call is TRBV28, the J call TRBJ2-7; TRBD2 matches 8 bases. CDR3 length: 15 residues. Germline V gives CDR1 MDHEN, CDR2 SYDVKM. CDR3 DNA: TGTGCCAGCATGAACACGGGAGGGAGGGCCTATGAGCAGTACTTC. Encoded protein: CASMNTGGRAYEQYF.

This sequence joins TRBV5-1 and TRBJ2-1; TRBD2 agrees at 8 bases. The J segment lost 6 bases and the V segment lost 0 bases, leaving 8 bases of the junction unmatched. The CDR3 runs 16 residues. Per germline, CDR1 SGHRS and CDR2 YFSETQ. CDR3 sequence reads: CASSLAVGGRTNEQFF. CDR3 in DNA: TGCGCCAGCAGCTTGGCCGTGGGCGGGAGGACCAATGAGCAGTTCTTC.

The V call is TRBV18, the J call TRBJ2-7, with D perhaps matching TRBD1 (6 bases). The V gene lost 4 bases and the J gene lost 2 bases, with 24 bases spanning the gap. There are 18 residues in the CDR3. Germline V lookup: CDR1 KGHSH, CDR2 LQKENI. The CDR3 sequence is CASSRKHSAGEGAYEQYF. In nucleotides, the CDR3 is TGTGCCAGCTCACGGAAACATTCCGCCGGAGAGGGGGCCTACGAGCAGTACTTC. Full variable domain (outside the CDR3, taken from reference TRBV18 and TRBJ2-7): NAGVMQNPRHLVRRRGQEARLRCSPMKGHSHVYWYRQLPEEGLKFMVYLQKENIIDESGMPKERFSAEFPKEGPSILRIQQVVRGDSAAYFCASSRKHSAGEGAYEQYFGPGTRLTVT.

The V gene is TRBV6-5, the J gene TRBJ1-2; 8 bases align to TRBD1. V was clipped by 0 bases and J by 8 bases; unmatched bases: 2. CDR1 is MNHEY and CDR2 is SVGAGI in the germline V gene. The CDR3 totals 13 residues. CDR3 protein: CASSYSTGAGYTF. The CDR3 DNA reads as TGTGCCAGCAGTTACTCGACAGGGGCCGGCTACACCTTC.

This clone was counted once. The chain couples TRBV11-2 to TRBJ2-3; D is unclear. The CDR3 sequence is 17 residues long. Deletions cut 0 bases from V and 9 bases from J, with 22 bases between. Germline lookup yields CDR1 SGHAT and CDR2 FQNNGV. Here the CDR3 DNA reads TGTGCCAGCAGCTTAGATGTAGTGCTTTTCGGTTCCCGGACGCAGTATTTT. Translation gives CASSLDVVLFGSRTQYF.

This chain connects TRBV7-9 to TRBJ1-3, with D unresolved. Trimming removed 5 bases from V and 0 bases from J, with 14 bases in between. The CDR3 consists of 16 residues. CDR1 and CDR2 from the germline V gene are SEHNR and FQNEAQ (reference sequence). In DNA form, the CDR3 reads TGTGCCAGCAGCCAGCGCGGAGGAAGCTCTGGAAACACCATATATTTT. Protein sequence: CASSQRGGSSGNTIYF.

The chain is built from TRBV28 and TRBJ2-7; TRBD1 matches 7 bases. This CDR3 region has 14 residues. With 2 bases clipped from V and 1 base from J, the junction kept 2 bases outside the gene matches. Per the germline V gene, CDR1 is MDHEN and CDR2 is SYDVKM. The CDR3 region has the DNA TGTGCCAGCAGTTTAACGACAGGGTCCTACGAGCAGTACTTC. Its protein product is CASSLTTGSYEQYF.

The chain has TRBV27 and TRBJ1-1; D gene unclear. The CDR3 has 15 residues. V was cut by 0 bases and J by 1 base, with 9 bases left in between. The germline V gene has CDR1 MNHEY and CDR2 SMNVEV (reference sequence). The CDR3 DNA reads as TGTGCCAGCAGTTTATCAGGCAGCAGGAACACTGAAGCTTTCTTT. The encoded protein is CASSLSGSRNTEAFF.

This clone occurred once. This rearrangement joins TRBV5-5 to TRBJ2-5, with D hard to call. The V gene's germline CDR1 is SGHKS and CDR2 YYEKEE (reference sequence). CDR3 size: 16 residues. Trimming took off 0 bases at V and 1 base at J, with 13 bases between the two ends. The CDR3 reads CASSLDLRVSQETQYF. CDR3 nucleotides: TGTGCCAGCAGCTTGGATTTACGGGTTTCCCAAGAGACCCAGTACTTC.

The chain employs TRBV18 and TRBJ2-4, with D tentatively TRBD2 (6 bases). V was cut by 3 bases and J by 5 bases, with 11 bases left in between. Germline V gene sequence: CDR1 KGHSH, CDR2 LQKENI. This CDR3 region has 14 residues. The CDR3 sequence: CASSPRRGENIQYF. The CDR3 DNA sequence: TGTGCCAGCTCACCGCGGAGGGGTGAAAACATTCAGTACTTC.

The CDR3: CASKSSAYDYNEQFF. The CDR3 nucleotides are TGTGCCAGCAAGAGTAGTGCCTATGACTACAATGAGCAGTTCTTC. The chain uses TRBV2 and TRBJ2-1; no clear D gene. This CDR3 spans 15 amino acids. CDR1 is SNHLY, CDR2 FYNNEI, per germline. Trimming removed 7 bases at V and 3 bases at J, with 16 bases between.

The chain joins TRBV9 to TRBJ2-4, with D hard to call. V lost 0 bases, J lost 2 bases, and 9 bases lay in between. The CDR3 consists of 15 residues. The germline CDR1 and CDR2 sequences are SGDLS and YYNGEE. In DNA, the CDR3 is TGTGCCAGCAGCGTAGGTCCCGGGTCCAAAAACATTCAGTACTTC. Protein: CASSVGPGSKNIQYF.

The count of this clone is one. The chain has TRBV5-5 and TRBJ1-2; D might be TRBD1 (5 bases). This CDR3 has 15 residues. CDR1 is SGHKS, CDR2 YYEKEE, per germline (reference sequence). V was shortened by 0 bases and J by 4 bases, with 13 bases between the two germline ends. CDR3 in DNA: TGTGCCAGCAGCTTGGGCACTCAGGGCCCCTATGGCTACACCTTC. Translation gives CASSLGTQGPYGYTF.

The chain couples TRBV27 to TRBJ1-2, with 7 bases aligning to TRBD1. This CDR3 is built from 15 residues. The V gene end was trimmed by 5 bases and the J gene end by 4 bases; junction bases not matched to a gene: 10. Germline-derived CDR1 and CDR2 are MNHEY and SMNVEV (reference sequence). The CDR3 loop reads CASSPSTGTVYGYTF. The CDR3 DNA sequence: TGTGCCAGCAGTCCGTCGACCGGGACAGTCTATGGCTACACCTTC.

The J gene is TRBJ2-1, the V gene TRBV18, with 10 nucleotides matching TRBD1. There are 14 residues in the CDR3. CDR1 is KGHSH, CDR2 LQKENI, per germline. V dropped 6 bases and J dropped 7; count of bases not matched to a gene: 6. CDR3 loop: CASSPDRGLNEQFF. CDR3 sequence (DNA): TGTGCCAGCTCGCCCGACAGGGGGCTGAATGAGCAGTTCTTC. Looking up the rest from reference TRBV18 and TRBJ2-1 gives the full variable domain: NAGVMQNPRHLVRRRGQEARLRCSPMKGHSHVYWYRQLPEEGLKFMVYLQKENIIDESGMPKERFSAEFPKEGPSILRIQQVVRGDSAAYFCASSPDRGLNEQFFGPGTRLTVL.

This chain links TRBV18 with TRBJ1-3; D call uncertain. Trimming removed 6 bases from V and 0 bases from J, with 18 bases in between. Germline CDR1 and CDR2: KGHSH and LQKENI. The CDR3 is 17 residues long. CDR3 coding DNA: TGTGCCAGCTCGATGTGGGTGGATGTCGCCTCTGGAAACACCATATATTTT. Translating it yields CASSMWVDVASGNTIYF.